One sample yielded the 30 T cell receptor beta chains listed below, sequenced in a study of cytomegalovirus exposure and HLA in healthy donors. It was with 60 Vbeta and 13 Jbeta primers that the PCR ran. Sequencing used immunoSEQ multiplex PCR; TCRdb keeps in-frame clones, though not all of them. The sample shows around 160,000 clones, around 80% of them seen only once. The sequencing input was PBMCs. All receptors derive from a woman between 40 and 50 years old in good health and CMV-seronegative.

V and J are TRBV19 and TRBJ1-1; 9 positions agree with TRBD1. V shed 8 bases, J shed 1 base, and the junction held 5 bases outside the gene matches. CDR3 length equals 14 residues. Germline loops: CDR1 LNHDA, CDR2 SQIVND (reference sequence). Here the CDR3 reads CASGQGWTNTEAFF. In DNA, the CDR3 is TGTGCCAGTGGACAGGGGTGGACGAACACTGAAGCTTTCTTT. The whole variable domain, remainder taken from reference TRBV19 and TRBJ1-1, is DGGITQSPKYLFRKEGQNVTLSCEQNLNHDAMYWYRQDPGQGLRLIYYSQIVNDFQKGDIAEGYSVSREKKESFPLTVTSAQKNPTAFYLCASGQGWTNTEAFFGQGTRLTVV.

J is TRBJ2-1 and V is TRBV5-6; D assignment may be TRBD1 or TRBD2 (6 bases each). This CDR3 spans 12 amino acids. The V gene's germline CDR1 is SGHDT and CDR2 YYEEEE. Trimming took 4 bases from V and 15 from J, leaving 17 bases between them. The CDR3 spells CASSMDSGGRFF. In nucleotides, the CDR3 is TGTGCCAGCAGCATGGACAGTGGGGGGAGGTTCTTC.

V and J are TRBV28 and TRBJ1-1, with D uncertain. V lost 2 bases to trimming and J lost 7 bases, with 8 bases between them. Germline-derived CDR1 and CDR2 are MDHEN and SYDVKM. This CDR3 spans 12 amino acids. The CDR3 sequence: CASSLGRFEAFF. In DNA, the CDR3 is TGTGCCAGCAGTTTAGGGCGATTTGAAGCTTTCTTT.

This clone has a single count. Other nucleotide sequences from this sample produce the same CDR3. V gene TRBV2 combines with J gene TRBJ2-5, with 13 bases identical to TRBD2. The V gene's germline CDR1 is SNHLY and CDR2 FYNNEI. Trimming took 4 bases from V and 5 from J; bases not matched to a gene: 1. CDR3 length equals 14 residues. The CDR3 DNA reads TGTGCCAGCAGTGGACTAGCGGGAGGCGAGACCCAGTACTTC. It translates to CASSGLAGGETQYF. The full variable domain, in which reference TRBV2 and TRBJ2-5 provide the parts outside the CDR3, is EPEVTQTPSHQVTQMGQEVILRCVPISNHLYFYWYRQILGQKVEFLVSFYNNEISEKSEIFDDQFSVERPDGSNFTLKIRSTKLEDSAMYFCASSGLAGGETQYFGPGTRLLVL.

This rearrangement joins TRBV30 to TRBJ2-3; D not resolved. The CDR3 consists of 12 residues. Germline V gene lookup returns CDR1 GTSNPN and CDR2 SVGIG (reference sequence). Trimming cost V 3 bases and J 4 bases, with 8 bases left between them. The DNA of the CDR3 is TGTGCCTGGAGCCGACTCCCAGATACGCAGTATTTT. Translated, it gives CAWSRLPDTQYF.

The chain carries TRBV30 and TRBJ2-5; 7 bases line up with TRBD2. Per the germline V gene, CDR1 is GTSNPN and CDR2 is SVGIG (reference sequence). The CDR3 consists of 16 residues. Trimming took 4 bases from V and 0 from J; bases not matched to a gene: 11. The DNA of the CDR3 is TGTGCCTGGAAATCCGGGACTAACTTGTACCAAGAGACCCAGTACTTC. This codes for CAWKSGTNLYQETQYF.

The genes are TRBV5-1 and TRBJ1-4; D is possibly TRBD1 (5 bases). This CDR3 is 14 amino acids long. V shed 0 bases and J shed 5 bases, with 8 bases lying between them. CDR1 is SGHRS and CDR2 is YFSETQ in the germline V gene. The CDR3 loop reads CASSLGQINEKLFF. CDR3 bases: TGCGCCAGCAGCTTGGGACAGATAAATGAAAAACTGTTTTTT. Full variable domain (missing parts from reference TRBV5-1 and TRBJ1-4): KAGVTQTPRYLIKTRGQQVTLSCSPISGHRSVSWYQQTPGQGLQFLFEYFSETQRNKGNFPGRFSGRQFSNSRSEMNVSTLELGDSALYLCASSLGQINEKLFFGSGTQLSVL.

The chain is built from TRBV2 and TRBJ2-1, with TRBD2 matching 7 bases. CDR1 is SNHLY and CDR2 is FYNNEI in the germline V gene. This CDR3 is built from 15 residues. Losses at the gene ends were 4 bases for V and 2 bases for J; bases not matched to a gene: 5. In DNA form, the CDR3 reads TGTGCCAGCAGTGCTCTAGCGGCCACCTACAATGAGCAGTTCTTC. It is translated as CASSALAATYNEQFF.

The V and J genes are TRBV19 and TRBJ1-1; D unresolved. The CDR3 loop spans 17 amino acids. With 6 bases removed from V and 2 bases from J, the gap between germline ends came to 22 bases. The germline gives CDR1 LNHDA, CDR2 SQIVND (reference sequence). CDR3 sequence reads: CASSPTFRLRPNTEAFF. The DNA of the CDR3 is TGTGCCAGTAGCCCGACCTTTAGACTTCGTCCTAACACTGAAGCTTTCTTT.

V is TRBV7-3 and J is TRBJ2-6; D not resolved. The V gene lost 3 bases and the J gene lost 1 base, with 4 bases spanning the gap. The CDR3 contains 14 residues. CDR1 and CDR2 from the germline V gene are SGHTA and FQGTGA. The CDR3 protein is CASSFNSGANVLTF. For the CDR3, the DNA is TGTGCCAGCAGCTTTAATTCTGGGGCCAACGTCCTGACTTTC.

J is TRBJ2-7 and V is TRBV7-2; 9 bases align to TRBD2. Trimming at V came to 1 base and at J to 5 bases, leaving 9 bases not matched to a gene. Germline CDR1 is SGHTA and CDR2 is FQGNSA. This CDR3 is built from 16 residues. CDR3: CASSLVSLAGLNEQYF. DNA for the CDR3: TGTGCCAGCAGCTTAGTATCCCTAGCGGGATTAAACGAGCAGTACTTC.

The rearrangement links TRBV11-2 to TRBJ2-1; D is undetermined. Trimming removed 5 bases from V and 10 bases from J, with 12 bases in between. Germline CDR1 reads SGHAT; CDR2 reads FQNNGV. CDR3 length: 12 amino acids. The CDR3 coding sequence is TGTGCCAGCAGCGAGGCCCCGCGGGAGCAGTTCTTC. Protein: CASSEAPREQFF.

The V call is TRBV18, the J call TRBJ2-2, with a weak D call TRBD2 (6 bases). The CDR3 consists of 15 residues. CDR1 is KGHSH and CDR2 is LQKENI in the germline V gene. Trimming stripped 0 bases from V and 5 bases from J, with 10 bases between. For the CDR3, the DNA is TGTGCCAGCTCACCACCGGACGGGAGAACCGGGGAGCTGTTTTTT. Its translation is CASSPPDGRTGELFF.

The rearrangement links TRBV7-3 to TRBJ1-1; the D gene is possibly TRBD1 (5 bases). The V end was cut by 5 bases, the J end by 6 bases, with 13 bases between. Germline-derived CDR1 and CDR2 are SGHTA and FQGTGA. The CDR3 contains 13 residues. The CDR3 DNA reads TGTGCCAGCAGCGCCGTACAGGATTCTGAAGCTTTCTTT. It codes for CASSAVQDSEAFF.

The chain carries TRBV2 and TRBJ2-1; 8 nucleotides match TRBD2. V shed 7 bases, J shed 6 bases, and the junction held 11 bases outside the gene matches. Per germline, CDR1 SNHLY and CDR2 FYNNEI. The CDR3 extends over 15 amino acids. This CDR3 is CASKLLGLDGNEQFF. The DNA of the CDR3 is TGTGCCAGCAAACTTCTGGGACTAGATGGCAATGAGCAGTTCTTC.

Here the CDR3 DNA reads TGTGCCAGTAGTAATCTAGCGGGAGGGCCGGGAGAGACCCAGTACTTC. This sequence encodes CASSNLAGGPGETQYF. This chain links TRBV19 with TRBJ2-5; 12 positions agree with TRBD2. The CDR3 covers 16 residues. V trimming: 4 bases; J trimming: 4 bases; junction bases outside the gene matches: 7. Germline V gene data show CDR1 as LNHDA and CDR2 as SQIVND (reference sequence). Filled out from reference TRBV19 and TRBJ2-5, the complete variable domain reads DGGITQSPKYLFRKEGQNVTLSCEQNLNHDAMYWYRQDPGQGLRLIYYSQIVNDFQKGDIAEGYSVSREKKESFPLTVTSAQKNPTAFYLCASSNLAGGPGETQYFGPGTRLLVL.

The chain joins TRBV6-1 to TRBJ2-3; the match to TRBD1 covers 9 bases. The CDR3 extends over 13 amino acids. Looked up from germline, CDR1 is MNHNS and CDR2 is SASEGT. Trimming cost V 11 bases and J 3 bases; bases outside gene matches: 6. CDR3 loop: CAGRQGVTDTQYF. DNA for the CDR3: TGTGCCGGCCGACAGGGGGTGACAGATACGCAGTATTTT.

The V and J genes are TRBV6-1 and TRBJ1-2; 9 positions match TRBD1. Germline loops: CDR1 MNHNS, CDR2 SASEGT. V was pared by 6 bases and J by 7 bases, with 9 bases of the junction left unmatched. The CDR3 sequence is 14 residues long. This chain's CDR3 is CASSDGTGFSGYTF. The CDR3, as DNA: TGTGCCAGCAGCGACGGGACAGGGTTTAGTGGCTACACCTTC.

This rearrangement joins TRBV6-5 to TRBJ1-2; D is possibly TRBD1 (5 bases). The V end lost 6 bases, the J end lost 2 bases, and 13 bases lay between the germline ends. Per the germline V gene, CDR1 is MNHEY and CDR2 is SVGAGI. CDR3 length: 14 residues. The DNA of the CDR3 is TGTGCCAGCAGGGGGGACTTGGGAAACTATGGCTACACCTTC. Its translation: CASRGDLGNYGYTF.

This chain connects TRBV6-5 to TRBJ2-1, with 10 bases matching TRBD1. Trimming removed 6 bases from V and 9 bases from J; junction bases left unmatched: 11. CDR1 and CDR2 (germline): MNHEY, SVGAGI. CDR3 length: 15 amino acids. CDR3 in amino acids: CASSPGTGVPVEQFF. CDR3 bases: TGTGCCAGCAGCCCCGGGACAGGGGTCCCCGTTGAGCAGTTCTTC.

CDR3 coding DNA: TGTGCCAGCAGCCACCGACTAGTCTACGAGCAGTACTTC. This codes for CASSHRLVYEQYF. This chain connects TRBV11-2 to TRBJ2-7, with D possibly TRBD2 on 6 matching bases. The V end lost 5 bases, the J end lost 3 bases, and 11 bases lay between the germline ends. The CDR3 extends over 13 amino acids. The germline CDR1 and CDR2 sequences are SGHAT and FQNNGV.

V usage is TRBV6-1 and J usage is TRBJ2-7, with D perhaps matching TRBD2 (6 bases). This CDR3 contains 14 residues. V shed 6 bases and J shed 6 bases, with 18 bases lying between them. The germline V gene has CDR1 MNHNS and CDR2 SASEGT. CDR3 region: CASSASSEKGEQYF. The CDR3 DNA sequence: TGTGCCAGCAGCGCCTCTAGCGAGAAGGGCGAGCAGTACTTC.

The rearrangement joins TRBV19 to TRBJ1-2; 7 bases fit TRBD1. The CDR3 is 12 amino acids. From germline, CDR1 is LNHDA and CDR2 SQIVND (reference sequence). V dropped 6 bases and J dropped 7; count of bases not matched to a gene: 5. CDR3 nucleotides: TGTGCCAGTAGCCCGAACAGGGGTGGCTACACCTTC. Protein product: CASSPNRGGYTF.

The rearrangement uses TRBV19 and TRBJ1-5, with D possibly TRBD1 on 6 matching bases. V gave up 8 bases and J gave up 7 bases, with 15 bases separating them. The CDR3 is made up of 13 amino acids. CDR1 LNHDA and CDR2 SQIVND come from the germline V gene (reference sequence). The CDR3 coding sequence is TGTGCCAGTGCTGACCAGGGGAAACAGCCCCAGCATTTT. It codes for CASADQGKQPQHF.

The chain recombines TRBV5-6 with TRBJ1-5, with TRBD1 matching 8 bases. This CDR3 contains 16 residues. V trimming: 0 bases; J trimming: 4 bases; junction bases outside the gene matches: 6. Germline V lookup: CDR1 SGHDT, CDR2 YYEEEE. CDR3 sequence: CASSLGGQGLNQPQHF. Written as DNA, the CDR3 is TGTGCCAGCAGCTTGGGTGGACAGGGACTTAATCAGCCCCAGCATTTT.

A word on this clone: Other DNA variants within this sample encode the same CDR3. The gene calls are TRBV18 and TRBJ1-1; TRBD1 might be the D (5 bases). The germline CDR1 and CDR2 sequences are KGHSH and LQKENI. This CDR3 has 13 amino acids. Trimming removed 3 bases from V and 1 base from J, with 6 bases in between. CDR3 residues: CASSPGQNTEAFF. DNA of the CDR3: TGTGCCAGCTCACCTGGACAGAACACTGAAGCTTTCTTT. The whole variable domain, filled in from reference TRBV18 and TRBJ1-1, reads NAGVMQNPRHLVRRRGQEARLRCSPMKGHSHVYWYRQLPEEGLKFMVYLQKENIIDESGMPKERFSAEFPKEGPSILRIQQVVRGDSAAYFCASSPGQNTEAFFGQGTRLTVV.

This chain joins TRBV18 and TRBJ1-1; D is undetermined. V was shortened by 1 base and J by 5 bases, with 8 bases between the two germline ends. This CDR3 is 13 amino acids long. Germline lookup yields CDR1 KGHSH and CDR2 LQKENI. The CDR3 DNA reads TGTGCCAGCTCACCACAGGGAGGTACTGAAGCTTTCTTT. Protein: CASSPQGGTEAFF. The entire variable domain, with the rest obtained from reference TRBV18 and TRBJ1-1, is as follows: NAGVMQNPRHLVRRRGQEARLRCSPMKGHSHVYWYRQLPEEGLKFMVYLQKENIIDESGMPKERFSAEFPKEGPSILRIQQVVRGDSAAYFCASSPQGGTEAFFGQGTRLTVV.

The chain is built from TRBV7-9 and TRBJ2-7; TRBD2 agrees at 13 bases. The CDR3 runs to 16 residues. Trimming took 5 bases from V and 3 from J; bases not matched to a gene: 7. Germline V gives CDR1 SEHNR, CDR2 FQNEAQ (reference sequence). The CDR3 is CASSGGLAGMVYEQYF. DNA of the CDR3: TGTGCCAGCAGCGGGGGACTAGCGGGGATGGTCTACGAGCAGTACTTC.

The chain joins TRBV5-1 to TRBJ2-1; TRBD2 aligns across 7 bases. Germline CDR1 reads SGHRS; CDR2 reads YFSETQ. The CDR3 is 15 amino acids. The ends lost 0 bases at V and 6 bases at J; junction bases unmatched: 6. CDR3 nucleotide sequence: TGCGCCAGCAGCTTGGGCGGGGGAGCGGTCAATGAGCAGTTCTTC. Amino acids: CASSLGGGAVNEQFF.

The V and J genes are TRBV19 and TRBJ1-5; 7 nucleotides align to TRBD1. The germline V gene has CDR1 LNHDA and CDR2 SQIVND (reference sequence). The trim removed 10 bases at V and 5 bases at J, leaving 5 bases unmatched. This CDR3 has 12 amino acids. The CDR3 spells CATTTGYQPQHF. Written as DNA, the CDR3 is TGTGCCACCACGACAGGGTATCAGCCCCAGCATTTT.